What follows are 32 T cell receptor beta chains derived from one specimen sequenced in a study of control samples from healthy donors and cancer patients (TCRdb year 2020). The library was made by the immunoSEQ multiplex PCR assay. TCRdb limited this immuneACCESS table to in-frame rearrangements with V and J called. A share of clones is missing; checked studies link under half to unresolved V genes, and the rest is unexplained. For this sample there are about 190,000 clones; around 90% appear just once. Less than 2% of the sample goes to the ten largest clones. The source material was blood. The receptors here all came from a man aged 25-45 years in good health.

CDR3 protein: CASSRQGVTEAFF. CDR3 nucleotide sequence: TGTGCCAGCAGCCGACAGGGGGTGACTGAAGCTTTCTTT. This sequence joins TRBV3-1 (or the pseudogene TRBV3-2) and TRBJ1-1, with 9 nucleotides matching TRBD1. CDR1 is LGHDT and CDR2 is YNNKEL in the germline V gene (reference sequence). The trim removed 4 bases at V and 5 bases at J, leaving 2 bases unmatched. There are 13 residues in the CDR3.

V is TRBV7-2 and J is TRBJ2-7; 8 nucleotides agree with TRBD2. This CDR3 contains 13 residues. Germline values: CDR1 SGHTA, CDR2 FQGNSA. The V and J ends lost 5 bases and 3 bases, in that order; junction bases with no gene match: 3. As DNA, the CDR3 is TGTGCCAGCAGCCGGAGCGGGGGCTACGAGCAGTACTTC. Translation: CASSRSGGYEQYF. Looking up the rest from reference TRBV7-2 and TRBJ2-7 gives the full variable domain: GAGVSQSPSNKVTEKGKDVELRCDPISGHTALYWYRQSLGQGLEFLIYFQGNSAPDKSGLPSDRFSAERTGGSVSTLTIQRTQQEDSAVYLCASSRSGGYEQYFGPGTRLTVT.

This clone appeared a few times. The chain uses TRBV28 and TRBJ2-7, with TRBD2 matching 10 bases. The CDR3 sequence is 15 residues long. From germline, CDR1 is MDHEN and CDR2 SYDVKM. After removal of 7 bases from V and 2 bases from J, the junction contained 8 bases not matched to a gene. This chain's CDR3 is CASTPASGGTYEQYF. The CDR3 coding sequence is TGTGCCAGCACGCCCGCTAGCGGGGGTACCTACGAGCAGTACTTC. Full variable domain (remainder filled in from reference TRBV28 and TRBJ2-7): DVKVTQSSRYLVKRTGEKVFLECVQDMDHENMFWYRQDPGLGLRLIYFSYDVKMKEKGDIPEGYSVSREKKERFSLILESASTNQTSMYLCASTPASGGTYEQYFGPGTRLTVT.

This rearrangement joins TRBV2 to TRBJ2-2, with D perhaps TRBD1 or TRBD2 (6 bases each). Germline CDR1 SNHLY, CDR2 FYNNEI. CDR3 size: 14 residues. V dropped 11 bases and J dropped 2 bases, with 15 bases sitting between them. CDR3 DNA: TGTGCCTCCGGGGGACACAAAAACACCGGGGAGCTGTTTTTT. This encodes CASGGHKNTGELFF.

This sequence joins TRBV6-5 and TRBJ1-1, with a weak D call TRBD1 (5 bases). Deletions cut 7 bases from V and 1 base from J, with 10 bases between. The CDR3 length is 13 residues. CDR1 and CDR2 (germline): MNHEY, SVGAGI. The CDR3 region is CASKLQANTEAFF. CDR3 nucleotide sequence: TGTGCCAGCAAACTACAGGCGAACACTGAAGCTTTCTTT.

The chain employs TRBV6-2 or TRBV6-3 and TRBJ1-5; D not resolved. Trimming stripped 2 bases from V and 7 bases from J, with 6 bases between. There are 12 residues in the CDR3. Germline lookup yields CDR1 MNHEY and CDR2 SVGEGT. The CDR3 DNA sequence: TGTGCCAGCAGTTACGCCGGGCAGCCCCAGCATTTT. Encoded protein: CASSYAGQPQHF.

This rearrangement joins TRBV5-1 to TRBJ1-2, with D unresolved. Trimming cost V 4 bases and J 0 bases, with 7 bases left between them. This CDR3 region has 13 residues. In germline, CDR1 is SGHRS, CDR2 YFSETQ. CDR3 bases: TGCGCCAGCAGCCTACTTACTAACTATGGCTACACCTTC. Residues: CASSLLTNYGYTF.

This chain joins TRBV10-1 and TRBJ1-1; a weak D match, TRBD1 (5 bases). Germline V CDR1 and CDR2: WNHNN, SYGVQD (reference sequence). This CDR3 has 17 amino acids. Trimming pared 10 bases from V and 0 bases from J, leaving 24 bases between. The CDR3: CATSRNRKINMNTEAFF. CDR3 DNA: TGCGCCACATCGAGGAACAGGAAAATAAACATGAACACTGAAGCTTTCTTT.

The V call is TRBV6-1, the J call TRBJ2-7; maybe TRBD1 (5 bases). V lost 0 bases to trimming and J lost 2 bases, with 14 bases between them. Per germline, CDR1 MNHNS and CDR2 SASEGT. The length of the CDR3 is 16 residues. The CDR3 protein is CASSEAVRAGPYEQYF. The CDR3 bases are TGTGCCAGCAGTGAAGCGGTTAGGGCAGGGCCCTACGAGCAGTACTTC.

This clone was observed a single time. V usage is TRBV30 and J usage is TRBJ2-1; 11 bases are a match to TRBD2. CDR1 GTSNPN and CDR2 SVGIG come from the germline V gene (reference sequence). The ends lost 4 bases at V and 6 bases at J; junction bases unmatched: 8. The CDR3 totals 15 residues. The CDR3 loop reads CAWTGLAGGPNEQFF. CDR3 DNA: TGTGCCTGGACTGGGTTAGCGGGGGGGCCCAATGAGCAGTTCTTC.

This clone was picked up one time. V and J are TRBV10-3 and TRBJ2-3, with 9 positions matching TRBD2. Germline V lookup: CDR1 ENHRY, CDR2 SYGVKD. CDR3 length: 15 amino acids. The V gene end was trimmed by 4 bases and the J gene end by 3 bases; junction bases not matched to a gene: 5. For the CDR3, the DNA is TGTGCCATCAGTGCCGCGGGGGGGCCGACAGATACGCAGTATTTT. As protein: CAISAAGGPTDTQYF.

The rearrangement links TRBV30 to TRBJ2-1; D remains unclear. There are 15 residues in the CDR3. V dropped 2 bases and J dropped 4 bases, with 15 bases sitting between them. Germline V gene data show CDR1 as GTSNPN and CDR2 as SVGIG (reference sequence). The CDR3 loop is CAWSPPLDGYNEQFF. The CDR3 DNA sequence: TGTGCCTGGAGTCCGCCCTTGGACGGATACAATGAGCAGTTCTTC.

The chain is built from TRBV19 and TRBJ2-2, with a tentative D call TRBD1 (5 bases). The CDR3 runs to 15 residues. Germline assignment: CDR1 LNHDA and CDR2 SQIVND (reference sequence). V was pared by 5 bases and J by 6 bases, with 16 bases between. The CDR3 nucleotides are TGTGCCAGTAGTCTAATGCCAGGGTCCCCCGGGGAGCTGTTTTTT. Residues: CASSLMPGSPGELFF.

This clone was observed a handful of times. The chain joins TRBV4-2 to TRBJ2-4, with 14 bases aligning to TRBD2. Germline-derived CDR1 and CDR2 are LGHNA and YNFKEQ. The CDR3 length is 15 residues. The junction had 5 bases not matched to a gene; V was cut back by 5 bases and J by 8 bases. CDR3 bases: TGTGCCAGCAGCTGGACTAGCGGGGGGCAGGACATTCAGTACTTC. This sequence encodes CASSWTSGGQDIQYF.

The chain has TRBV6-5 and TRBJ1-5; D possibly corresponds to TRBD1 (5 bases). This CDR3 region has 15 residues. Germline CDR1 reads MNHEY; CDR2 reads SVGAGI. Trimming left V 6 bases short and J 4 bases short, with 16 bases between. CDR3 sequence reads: CASRQDGTRNQPQHF. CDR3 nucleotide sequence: TGTGCCAGCAGACAGGACGGAACCAGAAATCAGCCCCAGCATTTT.

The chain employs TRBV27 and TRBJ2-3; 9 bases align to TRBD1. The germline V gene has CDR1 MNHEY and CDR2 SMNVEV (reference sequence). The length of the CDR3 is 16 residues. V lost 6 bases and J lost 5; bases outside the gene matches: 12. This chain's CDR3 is CASSLLPTGGKDTQYF. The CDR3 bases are TGTGCCAGCAGCCTACTACCCACAGGGGGCAAAGATACGCAGTATTTT.

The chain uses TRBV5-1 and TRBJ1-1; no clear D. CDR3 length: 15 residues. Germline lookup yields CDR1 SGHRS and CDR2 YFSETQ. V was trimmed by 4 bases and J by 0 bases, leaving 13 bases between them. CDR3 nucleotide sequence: TGCGCCAGCAGCGTTGGTCAGATTATGAACACTGAAGCTTTCTTT. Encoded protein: CASSVGQIMNTEAFF. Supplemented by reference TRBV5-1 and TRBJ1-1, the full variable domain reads KAGVTQTPRYLIKTRGQQVTLSCSPISGHRSVSWYQQTPGQGLQFLFEYFSETQRNKGNFPGRFSGRQFSNSRSEMNVSTLELGDSALYLCASSVGQIMNTEAFFGQGTRLTVV.

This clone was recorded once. Here the CDR3 reads CATTGGDRGSYNEQFF. The CDR3 coding sequence is TGTGCCACCACAGGGGGGGACCGGGGCTCCTACAATGAGCAGTTCTTC. The chain combines TRBV6-4 with TRBJ2-1; the D gene is possibly TRBD1 (8 bases). The germline CDR1 and CDR2 sequences are MRHNA and SNTAGT. The CDR3 sequence is 16 residues long. V lost 10 bases and J 0 bases, leaving 19 bases between the germline ends.

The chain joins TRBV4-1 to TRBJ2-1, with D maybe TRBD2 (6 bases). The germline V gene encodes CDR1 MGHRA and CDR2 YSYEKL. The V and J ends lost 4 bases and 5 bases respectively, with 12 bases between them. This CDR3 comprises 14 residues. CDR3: CASSLRPGDNEQFF. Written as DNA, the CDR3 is TGCGCCAGCAGCCTAAGGCCGGGGGACAATGAGCAGTTCTTC.

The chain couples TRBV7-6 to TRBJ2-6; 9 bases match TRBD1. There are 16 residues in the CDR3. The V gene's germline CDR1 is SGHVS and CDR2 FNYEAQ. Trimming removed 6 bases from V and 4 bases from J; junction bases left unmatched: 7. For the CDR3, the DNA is TGTGCCAGCAGTCCAACAGGGGGCGTCGGGGCCAACGTCCTGACTTTC. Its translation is CASSPTGGVGANVLTF.

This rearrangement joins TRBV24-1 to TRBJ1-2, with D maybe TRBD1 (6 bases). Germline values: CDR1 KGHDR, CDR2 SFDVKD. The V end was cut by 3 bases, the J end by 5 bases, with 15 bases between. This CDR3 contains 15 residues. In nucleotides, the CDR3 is TGTGCCACCAGTGATAGAGACAGGCCTATTTATGGCTACACCTTC. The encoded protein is CATSDRDRPIYGYTF.

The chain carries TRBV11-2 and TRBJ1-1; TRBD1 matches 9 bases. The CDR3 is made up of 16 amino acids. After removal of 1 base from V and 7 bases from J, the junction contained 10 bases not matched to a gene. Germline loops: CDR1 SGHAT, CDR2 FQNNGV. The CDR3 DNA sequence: TGTGCCAGCAGCTTAGGTCACAGGGGGCGGACCCTTGAAGCTTTCTTT. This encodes CASSLGHRGRTLEAFF.

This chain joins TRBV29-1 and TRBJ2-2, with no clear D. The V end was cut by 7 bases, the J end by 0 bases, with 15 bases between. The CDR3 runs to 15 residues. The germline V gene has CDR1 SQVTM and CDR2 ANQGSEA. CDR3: CSAGTQRPNTGELFF. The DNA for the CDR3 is TGCAGCGCCGGTACACAACGTCCGAACACCGGGGAGCTGTTTTTT.

CDR3 amino acids: CASSPQATGYTF. The CDR3 nucleotides read TGTGCCAGCAGCCCCCAGGCCACCGGCTACACCTTC. The chain recombines TRBV11-2 with TRBJ1-2; D is undetermined. The germline V and J ends were trimmed by 5 bases and 8 bases, with 12 bases remaining between them. The length of the CDR3 is 12 residues. Germline values: CDR1 SGHAT, CDR2 FQNNGV. Looking up the rest from reference TRBV11-2 and TRBJ1-2 gives the full variable domain: EAGVAQSPRYKIIEKRQSVAFWCNPISGHATLYWYQQILGQGPKLLIQFQNNGVVDDSQLPKDRFSAERLKGVDSTLKIQPAKLEDSAVYLCASSPQATGYTFGSGTRLTVV.

CDR3 nucleotides: TGTGCCAGCAGAGCTGGGGGGGCCCTCAATGAGCAGTTCTTC. Translation gives CASRAGGALNEQFF. The chain links TRBV7-9 to TRBJ2-1; D is perhaps TRBD2 (7 bases). CDR3 length: 14 amino acids. Trimming took off 6 bases at V and 6 bases at J, with 15 bases between the two ends. The germline V gene has CDR1 SEHNR and CDR2 FQNEAQ (reference sequence).

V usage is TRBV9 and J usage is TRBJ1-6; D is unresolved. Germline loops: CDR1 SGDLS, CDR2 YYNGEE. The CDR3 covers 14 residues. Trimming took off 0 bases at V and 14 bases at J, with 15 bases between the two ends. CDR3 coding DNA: TGTGCCAGCAGCGTAGCCCCCCGTTCGGAGACCCTCCACTTT. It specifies CASSVAPRSETLHF.

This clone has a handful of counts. The CDR3 DNA reads as TGCGCCAGCGGGACCGGGCGTAACACCGGGGAGCTGTTTTTT. Its translation is CASGTGRNTGELFF. The chain carries TRBV5-1 and TRBJ2-2; the D call may be TRBD1 or TRBD2 (5 bases each). The length of the CDR3 is 14 residues. V lost 7 bases and J 2 bases, leaving 12 bases between the germline ends. Germline CDR1 and CDR2: SGHRS and YFSETQ.

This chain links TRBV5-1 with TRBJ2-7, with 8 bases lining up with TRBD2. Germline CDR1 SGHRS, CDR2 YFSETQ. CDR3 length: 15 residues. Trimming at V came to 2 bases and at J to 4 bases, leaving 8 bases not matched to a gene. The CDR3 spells CASSFLRGVQYEQYF. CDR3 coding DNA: TGCGCCAGCAGCTTCTTGCGGGGGGTTCAGTACGAGCAGTACTTC. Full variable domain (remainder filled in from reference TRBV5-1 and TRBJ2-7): KAGVTQTPRYLIKTRGQQVTLSCSPISGHRSVSWYQQTPGQGLQFLFEYFSETQRNKGNFPGRFSGRQFSNSRSEMNVSTLELGDSALYLCASSFLRGVQYEQYFGPGTRLTVT.

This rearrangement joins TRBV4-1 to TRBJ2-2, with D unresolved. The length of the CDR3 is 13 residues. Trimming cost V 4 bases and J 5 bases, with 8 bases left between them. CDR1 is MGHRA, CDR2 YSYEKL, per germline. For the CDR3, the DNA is TGCGCCAGCAGCCCCGCCCCGACCGGGGAGCTGTTTTTT. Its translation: CASSPAPTGELFF.

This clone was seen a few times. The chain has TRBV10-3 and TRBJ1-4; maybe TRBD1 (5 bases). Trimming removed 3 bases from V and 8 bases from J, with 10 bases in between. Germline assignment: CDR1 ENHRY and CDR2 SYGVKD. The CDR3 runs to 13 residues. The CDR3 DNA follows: TGTGCCATCAGTGATAGGGGTGGCGAAAAACTGTTTTTT. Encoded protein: CAISDRGGEKLFF.

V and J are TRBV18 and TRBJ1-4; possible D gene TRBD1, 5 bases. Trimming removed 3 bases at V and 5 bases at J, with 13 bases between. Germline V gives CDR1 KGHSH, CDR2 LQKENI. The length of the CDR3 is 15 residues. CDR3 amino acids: CASSPRRGGNEKLFF. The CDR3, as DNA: TGTGCCAGCTCACCGCGGAGGGGAGGGAATGAAAAACTGTTTTTT.

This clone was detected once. The CDR3 coding sequence is TGTGCCAGCAGTTACTCACTTGGACGGCCACCCCTCCACTTT. Encoded protein: CASSYSLGRPPLHF. The chain couples TRBV6-5 to TRBJ1-6, with unresolved D. The CDR3 has 14 residues. Trimming cost V 0 bases and J 11 bases, with 11 bases left between them. From germline, CDR1 is MNHEY and CDR2 SVGAGI.